This T cell receptor (beta chain) is drawn from a study of blood T cell repertoires in COVID-19. CDR1 and CDR2 (germline): SEHNR, FQNEAQ (reference sequence). V was shortened by 3 bases and J by 2 bases, with 16 bases between the two germline ends. The length of the CDR3 is 16 residues. Authors' data handling: Nucleated cell number was recorded as an estimate derived from reference gene primer amplification. Sequenced by immunoSEQ multiplex PCR; TCRdb stores in-frame clones only, minus some. Clonal size and the V and J genes are those of that table, whereas D and trimming came from the DNA. Of about 400,000 clones in the sample, more than 75% were seen once.

Sequencing input: peripheral blood. This clonotype originated in a human donor in a cohort sampled during active COVID-19. The chain uses TRBV7-9 and TRBJ1-2, with D unresolved. The CDR3 protein is CASSFASHTVNYGYTF. For the CDR3, the DNA is TGTGCCAGCAGCTTTGCTTCCCATACGGTCAACTATGGCTACACCTTC.